A single sample is the source of the 9 T cell receptor beta chains below, sequenced in a study of shared clonotypes between healthy human individuals. The table came from immunoSEQ multiplex PCR; TCRdb's copy has only in-frame clones and leaves some out. The data show 950,000 to 1,200,000 clones, 70% to 80% seen once. Sequencing was done on a sample of memory CD4+ T cells from PBMCs. The sample's subset: CD45RA-negative fraction. These TCRs come from a man in his late teens or twenties in good health. Some clones in this sample may be carry-over from other donors' samples.

The chain uses TRBV5-1 and TRBJ1-2; possibly TRBD1 for D (5 bases). V was shortened by 2 bases and J by 7 bases, with 12 bases between the two germline ends. Per the germline V gene, CDR1 is SGHRS and CDR2 is YFSETQ. The CDR3 covers 13 residues. CDR3 sequence (DNA): TGCGCCAGCAGCTTCAGCAGGGAGGGTGGCTACACCTTC. It translates to CASSFSREGGYTF.

This clone was seen more than once but under ten times. CDR3 DNA sequence: TGTGCCAGCATTACAGGGGAAACCATGAACACTGAAGCTTTCTTT. Amino acids: CASITGETMNTEAFF. The chain joins TRBV6-6 to TRBJ1-1; 7 positions match TRBD1. The germline gives CDR1 MNHNY, CDR2 SVGAGI (reference sequence). There are 15 residues in the CDR3. J was trimmed by 0 bases and V by 7 bases; bases with no gene match: 8.

The chain is built from TRBV7-2 and TRBJ1-2; 7 bases line up with TRBD1. Germline CDR1 reads SGHTA; CDR2 reads FQGNSA. The V and J ends lost 5 bases and 8 bases, in that order; junction bases with no gene match: 8. The length of the CDR3 is 13 residues. The CDR3 DNA reads TGTGCCAGCAGCCCCCGACAGGGATCGGGCTACACCTTC. The encoded protein is CASSPRQGSGYTF. Looking up the rest from reference TRBV7-2 and TRBJ1-2 gives the full variable domain: GAGVSQSPSNKVTEKGKDVELRCDPISGHTALYWYRQSLGQGLEFLIYFQGNSAPDKSGLPSDRFSAERTGGSVSTLTIQRTQQEDSAVYLCASSPRQGSGYTFGSGTRLTVV.

The chain recombines TRBV2 with TRBJ2-1; no definite D call. The V gene lost 7 bases and the J gene lost 3 bases, with 10 bases spanning the gap. The germline V gene encodes CDR1 SNHLY and CDR2 FYNNEI. This CDR3 has 13 residues. CDR3 in amino acids: CASKLALYNEQFF. The CDR3 DNA sequence: TGTGCCAGCAAACTTGCCCTCTACAATGAGCAGTTCTTC.

The chain links TRBV9 to TRBJ1-2, with D uncertain. V lost 0 bases, J lost 4 bases, and 10 bases lay in between. Germline V gene sequence: CDR1 SGDLS, CDR2 YYNGEE. The CDR3 sequence is 14 residues long. CDR3 amino acids: CASSVEAFPYGYTF. As DNA, the CDR3 is TGTGCCAGCAGCGTAGAGGCTTTCCCCTATGGCTACACCTTC.

The V gene is TRBV6-1, the J gene TRBJ2-5, with 7 bases identical to TRBD1. Per the germline V gene, CDR1 is MNHNS and CDR2 is SASEGT. V was clipped by 5 bases and J by 1 base; unmatched bases: 7. The CDR3 is made up of 15 amino acids. The CDR3 loop is CASSSWGTVQETQYF. CDR3 coding DNA: TGTGCCAGCAGTAGCTGGGGGACAGTCCAAGAGACCCAGTACTTC.

The V gene is TRBV10-1, the J gene TRBJ2-3; 10 nucleotides agree with TRBD1. V gave up 6 bases and J gave up 2 bases; unmatched junction bases: 8. In germline, CDR1 is WNHNN, CDR2 SYGVQD (reference sequence). CDR3 size: 16 residues. The CDR3 protein is CASSTTTGGFTDTQYF. The CDR3 DNA reads as TGCGCCAGCAGCACTACGACAGGGGGCTTCACAGATACGCAGTATTTT.

This clone was counted a few times. CDR3 residues: CASSNPRGRITDTQYF. CDR3 DNA: TGTGCCAGCAGCAACCCCAGGGGGCGTATAACAGATACGCAGTATTTT. This chain joins TRBV7-2 and TRBJ2-3; 8 bases agree with TRBD1. The germline gives CDR1 SGHTA, CDR2 FQGNSA. This CDR3 has 16 residues. The trim removed 5 bases at V and 3 bases at J, leaving 10 bases unmatched. Full variable domain (outside the CDR3, taken from reference TRBV7-2 and TRBJ2-3): GAGVSQSPSNKVTEKGKDVELRCDPISGHTALYWYRQSLGQGLEFLIYFQGNSAPDKSGLPSDRFSAERTGGSVSTLTIQRTQQEDSAVYLCASSNPRGRITDTQYFGPGTRLTVL.

In its sample, this clone was seen a few times. The J gene is TRBJ2-7, the V gene TRBV7-6, with D perhaps assigned TRBD1 or TRBD2 (6 bases each). Looked up from germline, CDR1 is SGHVS and CDR2 is FNYEAQ. V gave up 4 bases and J gave up 6 bases, with 16 bases separating them. CDR3 size: 14 residues. CDR3 in DNA: TGTGCCAGCAGCTCAGTAGGAGGGGGGACCGAGCAGTACTTC. Translation gives CASSSVGGGTEQYF.